The sequence of this T cell receptor (beta chain) was determined in a study of T cell responses to AZD1222 COVID-19 vaccine. Sequencing used immunoSEQ multiplex PCR; TCRdb keeps in-frame clones, though not all of them. Of fewer than 120,000 clones listed, about 90% were seen once; the top ten hold 15%. Findings and limits, study-wide: Repertoire sampling occurred only after the peak T cell response. Regions 160-218 and 743-854 dominated among vaccine-associated CD4 TCRs spanning spike. Spike-specific TCR breadth rose after two AZD1222 doses, and depth rose as well. White British people made up most donors, females outnumbered males, and clonal diversity was possibly underestimated.

As for this clone: What it binds is not known.

V was cut by 6 bases and J by 5 bases, with 16 bases left in between. The germline gives CDR1 WNHNN, CDR2 SYGVQD (reference sequence). This CDR3 contains 15 residues. This clonotype originated in an adult who received the AZD1222 COVID-19 vaccine. The input for sequencing was peripheral blood, taken 28 days after the second AZD1222 dose. The gene calls are TRBV10-1 and TRBJ2-2, with a possible D match to TRBD2 (6 bases). The CDR3 DNA reads TGCGCCAGCAGACGTGACACGGGGGAGACCGGGGAGCTGTTTTTT. Its translation: CASRRDTGETGELFF.